The 10 T cell receptor beta chains given below trace back to one sample, sequenced in a study of cytomegalovirus exposure and HLA in healthy donors. Sequenced by immunoSEQ multiplex PCR; TCRdb stores in-frame clones only, minus some. The table shows more than 95,000 clones, with roughly 89% occurring only once. Sequenced material: PBMCs. Source of these receptors: a woman under 30 in good health and CMV-seronegative.

The J gene is TRBJ2-2, the V gene TRBV11-3, with a tentative D call TRBD2 (5 bases). With 1 base removed from V and 5 bases from J, the gap between germline ends came to 8 bases. The V gene's germline CDR1 is SGHNT and CDR2 YENEEA. The CDR3 covers 14 residues. The CDR3 spells CASSLAGSTGELFF. DNA for the CDR3: TGTGCCAGCAGCTTAGCGGGATCAACCGGGGAGCTGTTTTTT.

The rearrangement links TRBV25-1 to TRBJ1-5; the D gene is possibly TRBD1 (5 bases). The CDR3 is 15 amino acids. Germline V gene data show CDR1 as MGHDK and CDR2 as SYGVNS. Trimming removed 3 bases at V and 0 bases at J, with 9 bases between. The CDR3 nucleotides are TGTGCCAGCAGTGACGCAGGGTTTAGCAATCAGCCCCAGCATTTT. Translation gives CASSDAGFSNQPQHF.

This chain joins TRBV10-1 and TRBJ2-5; 10 nucleotides agree with TRBD1. Germline values: CDR1 WNHNN, CDR2 SYGVQD (reference sequence). Trimming cost V 4 bases and J 0 bases; bases outside gene matches: 2. The CDR3 is 15 amino acids. In nucleotides, the CDR3 is TGCGCCAGCAGTGGAGACAGGGGGCACCAAGAGACCCAGTACTTC. It translates to CASSGDRGHQETQYF.

The rearrangement uses TRBV11-2 and TRBJ2-5; TRBD1 matches at 8 bases. Germline lookup yields CDR1 SGHAT and CDR2 FQNNGV. The CDR3 consists of 17 residues. Trimming cost V 5 bases and J 3 bases; bases outside gene matches: 14. The DNA of the CDR3 is TGTGCCAGCAGCAGACGATTAAGACAGGGGAGGAAAGAGACCCAGTACTTC. Its translation is CASSRRLRQGRKETQYF. The entire variable domain, with the rest obtained from reference TRBV11-2 and TRBJ2-5, is as follows: EAGVAQSPRYKIIEKRQSVAFWCNPISGHATLYWYQQILGQGPKLLIQFQNNGVVDDSQLPKDRFSAERLKGVDSTLKIQPAKLEDSAVYLCASSRRLRQGRKETQYFGPGTRLLVL.

For the CDR3, the DNA is TGTGCCAGTACCAAACTAGCGGGGAAAAGTAACACCGGGGAGCTGTTTTTT. It specifies CASTKLAGKSNTGELFF. The V and J genes are TRBV19 and TRBJ2-2, with 10 positions matching TRBD2. CDR3 length: 17 residues. Germline CDR1 is LNHDA and CDR2 is SQIVND (reference sequence). V was clipped by 7 bases and J by 2 bases; unmatched bases: 10.

The chain joins TRBV14 to TRBJ2-2, with a weak D call TRBD2 (6 bases). V lost 0 bases to trimming and J lost 5 bases, with 10 bases between them. CDR3 length equals 15 residues. Germline V gene data show CDR1 as SGHDN and CDR2 as FVKESK. The CDR3 DNA sequence: TGTGCCAGCAGCCAAGATGCGGGGTTGACCGGGGAGCTGTTTTTT. Protein: CASSQDAGLTGELFF.

The chain couples TRBV6-6 to TRBJ1-4; D possibly corresponds to TRBD1 (5 bases). V lost 0 bases, J lost 7 bases, and 15 bases lay in between. The CDR3 consists of 16 residues. The germline V gene encodes CDR1 MNHNY and CDR2 SVGAGI (reference sequence). The CDR3 DNA reads as TGTGCCAGCAGTTACTCATCCAGGGATCGGGCTGAAAAACTGTTTTTT. Translated, it gives CASSYSSRDRAEKLFF.

In its sample, this clone was seen once. This chain links TRBV6-1 with TRBJ2-2; the match to TRBD1 covers 7 bases. Germline V CDR1 and CDR2: MNHNS, SASEGT. The CDR3 extends over 14 amino acids. V gave up 10 bases and J gave up 0 bases; unmatched junction bases: 5. CDR3: CATTGQSNTGELFF. As DNA, the CDR3 is TGTGCCACCACGGGACAGTCGAACACCGGGGAGCTGTTTTTT.

The V call is TRBV7-2, the J call TRBJ2-1; tentative D call: TRBD2 (6 bases). The CDR3 totals 14 residues. CDR1 is SGHTA and CDR2 is FQGNSA in the germline V gene. Trimming took off 8 bases at V and 4 bases at J, with 15 bases between the two ends. CDR3 loop: CASGHRDSYNEQFF. CDR3 DNA sequence: TGTGCCAGCGGCCACCGGGACTCATACAATGAGCAGTTCTTC. The complete variable domain, with remaining parts taken from reference TRBV7-2 and TRBJ2-1, reads GAGVSQSPSNKVTEKGKDVELRCDPISGHTALYWYRQSLGQGLEFLIYFQGNSAPDKSGLPSDRFSAERTGGSVSTLTIQRTQQEDSAVYLCASGHRDSYNEQFFGPGTRLTVL.

This clone appeared a single time. The J gene is TRBJ1-4, the V gene TRBV30; D is possibly TRBD1 (6 bases). The CDR3 is 18 residues long. In germline, CDR1 is GTSNPN, CDR2 SVGIG (reference sequence). With 8 bases removed from V and 4 bases from J, the gap between germline ends came to 29 bases. The CDR3 loop reads CAGIPPRRRQAVNEKLFF. The DNA for the CDR3 is TGTGCCGGAATACCACCCCGCCGCAGACAGGCCGTTAATGAAAAACTGTTTTTT.